This T cell receptor beta chain was sequenced in a study of T-cell memory formation after mild COVID-19. V was clipped by 5 bases and J by 5 bases, with 18 bases between them. The CDR3 totals 16 residues. Per the germline V gene, CDR1 is MNHNY and CDR2 is SVGAGI (reference sequence). Employing constant-segment primers, 5'RACE generated TCR alpha and TCR beta cDNA libraries bearing sample barcodes and UMIs. TCRdb used MiXCR to reprocess the 5' RACE reads, holding one entry per CDR3 protein. The sample consists of about 360,000 distinct CDR3 sequences, 14% of them appearing once. The clonotype originates from a man between 18 and 29 years old who had mild COVID-19 (a few samples of this study predate the infection). Cell type and time point are not known. The rearrangement uses TRBV6-6 and TRBJ2-2; D is perhaps TRBD1 or TRBD2 (5 bases each). The specimen was PBMCs or a T cell subset sorted from them (not recorded which). CDR3 amino acids: CASSILTPEGTGELFF. The CDR3 nucleotides read TGTGCCAGCAGTATATTGACACCCGAGGGGACCGGGGAGCTGTTTTTT.